The T cell receptor beta chain under discussion was sequenced for a study of technical replicates of blood from a few donors. This CDR3 contains 12 residues. Per the germline V gene, CDR1 is SNHLY and CDR2 is FYNNEI. Trimming stripped 10 bases from V and 6 bases from J, with 12 bases between. Here immunoSEQ multiplex PCR was the method, and the copy in TCRdb shows in-frame clones only, minus some. The profile covers 65,000 to 95,000 clones, with approximately 97% appearing a single time and 0.29% taken by the ten largest. The sample taken for sequencing was T cells isolated from PBMCs. The chain couples TRBV2 to TRBJ2-2; weak D call: TRBD2 (5 bases). This receptor was obtained from a human donor in good health. The CDR3 region is CATPRGPGELFF. In DNA form, the CDR3 reads TGTGCCACCCCACGGGGTCCCGGGGAGCTGTTTTTT.